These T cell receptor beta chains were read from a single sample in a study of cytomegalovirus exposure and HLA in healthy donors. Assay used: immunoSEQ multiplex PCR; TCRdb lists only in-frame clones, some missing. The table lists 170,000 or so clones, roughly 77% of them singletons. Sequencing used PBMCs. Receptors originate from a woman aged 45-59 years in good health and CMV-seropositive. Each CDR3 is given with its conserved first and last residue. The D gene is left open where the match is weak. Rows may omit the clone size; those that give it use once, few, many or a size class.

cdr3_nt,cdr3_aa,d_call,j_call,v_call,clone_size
TGTGCCAGTAGTATAGGACAGTATAATTCACCCCTCCACTTT,CASSIGQYNSPLHF,-,TRBJ1-6,TRBV19,few
TGCAGCGTTGTCGGGGTCGGGGGAGTATACAATGAGCAGTTCTTC,CSVVGVGGVYNEQFF,-,TRBJ2-1,TRBV29-1,-
TGTGCCAGCCTCGCGGGAGGTGTTAGGACAGATACGCAGTATTTT,CASLAGGVRTDTQYF,TRBD2,TRBJ2-3,TRBV7-2,-
TGCGCCAGCAGCCAGGACAGCAGTCGTACTGAAGCTTTCTTT,CASSQDSSRTEAFF,-,TRBJ1-1,TRBV5-1,-
TGTGCCAGCAGCGTAAGGGGGACAGCTGAAGCTTTCTTT,CASSVRGTAEAFF,TRBD1,TRBJ1-1,TRBV7-3,-
TGTGCCACCAGCAGAGAGGGACAGGTTCGTTACACCTTC,CATSREGQVRYTF,TRBD1,TRBJ1-2,TRBV15,-
TGTGCGATTAGCGGGGGCGCGAACACCGGGGAGCTGTTTTTT,CAISGGANTGELFF,TRBD2,TRBJ2-2,TRBV28,few
TGTGCCAGCAGTTGGTCGGCCCGGCGGGACTATGGCTACACCTTC,CASSWSARRDYGYTF,-,TRBJ1-2,TRBV6-5,-
TGTGCCAGCAGCTTGAATGAGAACAATGAGCAGTTCTTC,CASSLNENNEQFF,-,TRBJ2-1,TRBV11-3,few
TGTGCCAGCGCTGACCGGGACAGAGAGCCAAAACTGTTTTTT,CASADRDREPKLFF,TRBD1,TRBJ1-4,TRBV6-1,-
TGTGCCAGTAGTATATGGGGGGACAGACCCACTGAAGCTTTCTTT,CASSIWGDRPTEAFF,TRBD1,TRBJ1-1,TRBV19,-
TGTGCCAGCAGCGGGGACAGGGGGCTAAGGGAGACCCAGTACTTC,CASSGDRGLRETQYF,TRBD1,TRBJ2-5,TRBV5-8,-
TGTGCCAGCAGCTTGAGAAGAGAGAACACTGAAGCTTTCTTT,CASSLRRENTEAFF,-,TRBJ1-1,TRBV5-4,few
TGTGCTAGCAGCTTAGATACCTACGCAGATACGCAGTATTTT,CASSLDTYADTQYF,-,TRBJ2-3,TRBV7-7,-
TGTGCCAGCAGTCCCCACAGGGCCAACTATGGCTACACCTTC,CASSPHRANYGYTF,-,TRBJ1-2,TRBV28,-
TGTGCCACCAGCAGAGACTATCGGGGTCCCGAGCAGTACTTC,CATSRDYRGPEQYF,-,TRBJ2-7,TRBV15,few
TGTGCCAGCAGCCCGACAGGGATTAAGAGAGGCATTCAGTACTTC,CASSPTGIKRGIQYF,TRBD1,TRBJ2-4,TRBV28,-
TGTGCCAGCAGCTTAGAACTTGAATATGGCTACACCTTC,CASSLELEYGYTF,-,TRBJ1-2,TRBV7-2,-
TGCGCCAGCAGCTTGGACAGTACGCGAGGGGGCGTGAGTCTGGGGGCCAACGTCCTGACTTTC,CASSLDSTRGGVSLGANVLTF,TRBD1,TRBJ2-6,TRBV5-1,-
TGTGCCAGCAGCTTAGGGCAGGGGGCGGCAGAGACCCAGTACTTC,CASSLGQGAAETQYF,TRBD1,TRBJ2-5,TRBV7-9,once
TGTGCCAGCACCGGACTAGCGGGAGGGAGCCCCCTCCATGAGCAGTTCTTC,CASTGLAGGSPLHEQFF,TRBD2,TRBJ2-1,TRBV2,-
TGCGCCAGCAGAGAAAACCAGGGGGCTAACTTTTTCTTT,CASRENQGANFFF,TRBD1,TRBJ1-1,TRBV5-1,-
TGTGCCAGCAGCGTAGGCAAGGGGGCCGATGTAGGAGAGACCCAGTACTTC,CASSVGKGADVGETQYF,TRBD1,TRBJ2-5,TRBV9,-
TGTGCCAGCAGCTCTTCTCACCGGAAGGGGGCTGGTGTAGGCTATGGCTACACCTTC,CASSSSHRKGAGVGYGYTF,TRBD1,TRBJ1-2,TRBV7-9,-
TGCGCCAGCAGCCCGGGACAGAGCTCCTACGAGCAGTACTTC,CASSPGQSSYEQYF,TRBD1,TRBJ2-7,TRBV5-1,once
TGTGCCACCAGCAGAGCGGGGACAACACACAATGAGCAGTTCTTC,CATSRAGTTHNEQFF,-,TRBJ2-1,TRBV15,once
TGTGCCAGCAGCGGCGACAGGGACAGGGGCTACACCTTC,CASSGDRDRGYTF,TRBD1,TRBJ1-2,TRBV9,-
TGTGCCAGCAGTGTCGAATCAGGGTCGTATGGCTACACCTTC,CASSVESGSYGYTF,-,TRBJ1-2,TRBV2,-
TGTGCCAGTGGGGGACAGCTCCAAGAGACCCAGTACTTC,CASGGQLQETQYF,TRBD1,TRBJ2-5,TRBV19,-
TGTGCCAGCAGTTACTCCTGGGCAGGGGTTCATGAGCAGTTCTTC,CASSYSWAGVHEQFF,-,TRBJ2-1,TRBV6-5,few
TGTGCCAGCAGCCTCTTAGCGGGAGGACAAGAGACCCAGTACTTC,CASSLLAGGQETQYF,TRBD2,TRBJ2-5,TRBV27,few
TGTGCCAGCTCACCACGCGTTCAAACCGGGCAGTTCTTC,CASSPRVQTGQFF,-,TRBJ2-1,TRBV18,few
TGTGCCAGCAGTTTAGGGGCAGCGACCGGGGAGCTGTTTTTT,CASSLGAATGELFF,-,TRBJ2-2,TRBV27,-
TGTGCCAGCAGCTTTGGTCGTGACTACCCCTCCTACGAGCAGTACTTC,CASSFGRDYPSYEQYF,-,TRBJ2-7,TRBV11-2,-
TGTGCCAGCAGGCCGGGACAGGGGGATAATCAGCCCCAGCATTTT,CASRPGQGDNQPQHF,TRBD1,TRBJ1-5,TRBV6-5,-
TGTGCCAGCAGCTCCTACTACGAGCAGTACTTC,CASSSYYEQYF,-,TRBJ2-7,TRBV7-2,-
TGTGCCAGCAATGAGTATTGGGGGGGTGAGAAGCCCCAGCATTTT,CASNEYWGGEKPQHF,-,TRBJ1-5,TRBV6-1,-
TGTGCCAGCACCCCAGGGAGGGCCATATACGAGCAGTACTTC,CASTPGRAIYEQYF,TRBD2,TRBJ2-7,TRBV6-6,few
TGTGCCAGCAGCGTTAATCCTTACAATGAGCAGTTCTTC,CASSVNPYNEQFF,-,TRBJ2-1,TRBV2,-
TGTGCCAGCAGCAGGGGACAGGGGCCAGAGACCCAGTACTTC,CASSRGQGPETQYF,TRBD1,TRBJ2-5,TRBV11-2,-
TGTGCCAGCAGTTTAGACTGGTACGAGCAGTACTTC,CASSLDWYEQYF,-,TRBJ2-7,TRBV28,-
TGTGCCAGCAGGGTAGCGGGAGGTAGATACGAGCAGTACTTC,CASRVAGGRYEQYF,TRBD2,TRBJ2-7,TRBV6-1,-
TGTGCCAGTCTAACGACGGGACAGGGGTGGTACACTGAAGCTTTCTTT,CASLTTGQGWYTEAFF,TRBD1,TRBJ1-1,TRBV28,-
TGTGCCAGCAGCTTCTTCGGGACAGACCACAATGAGCAGTTCTTC,CASSFFGTDHNEQFF,TRBD1,TRBJ2-1,TRBV5-4,few
TGCGCCAGCAGCGAGACCAGGGCGAGCTCCTACGAGCAGTACTTC,CASSETRASSYEQYF,-,TRBJ2-7,TRBV5-1,-
TGTGCCAGCAGTAGGGGGTCTCACGAGCAGTACTTC,CASSRGSHEQYF,-,TRBJ2-7,TRBV2,-
TGCGCCAGCAGCTCGGAACAGGGGCCCCAAGAGACCCAGTACTTC,CASSSEQGPQETQYF,TRBD1,TRBJ2-5,TRBV5-1,-